This T cell receptor (beta chain) is drawn from a study of Graves' ophthalmopathy and Graves' hyperthyroidism. Findings of the study overall: Ophthalmopathy versus stable hyperthyroidism: 13-signature model gave 85% to 90% sensitivity, just under 82% specificity.

Investigators amplified TCR beta CDR3 regions from RNA transcripts. The first round was an RT-PCR with HTBI primers, and the second round was a multiplex PCR. TCRdb ran MiXCR on the multiplex PCR reads and lists one entry per CDR3 protein. The sample lists a few hundred thousand distinct CDR3 sequences, approximately 18% occurring once. The ends lost 3 bases at V and 7 bases at J; junction bases unmatched: 11. This CDR3 has 16 amino acids. Exclusion criteria comprised other autoimmune diseases, uncontrolled infections, pregnancy or lactation in patients. The diagnostic workup employed clinical symptoms, serum thyroxine, TRAb, thyroid ultrasound and orbital computed tomography. This clonotype was seen ten or more times. Its antigen is unidentified.

What was sequenced was peripheral blood. This TCR came from an adult woman with stable Graves' hyperthyroidism. The genes are TRBV12-3 or TRBV12-4 and TRBJ2-2, with TRBD1 identical over 7 bases. This CDR3 is CASSFGQVHRGGELFF. The DNA of the CDR3 is TGTGCCAGCAGTTTCGGACAGGTCCATCGGGGCGGGGAGCTGTTTTTT.